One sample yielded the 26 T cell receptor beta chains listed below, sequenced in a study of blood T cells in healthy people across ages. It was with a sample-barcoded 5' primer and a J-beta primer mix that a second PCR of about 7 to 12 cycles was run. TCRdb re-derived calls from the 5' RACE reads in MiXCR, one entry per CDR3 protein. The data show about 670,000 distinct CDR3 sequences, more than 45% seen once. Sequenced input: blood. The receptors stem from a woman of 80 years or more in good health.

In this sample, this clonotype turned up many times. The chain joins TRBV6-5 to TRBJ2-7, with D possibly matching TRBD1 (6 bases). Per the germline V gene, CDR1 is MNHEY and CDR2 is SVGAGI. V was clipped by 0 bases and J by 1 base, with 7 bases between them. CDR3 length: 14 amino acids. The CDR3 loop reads CASSYSRGSYEQYF. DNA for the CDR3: TGTGCCAGCAGTTACTCTAGGGGGTCCTACGAGCAGTACTTC.

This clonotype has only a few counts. CDR3 DNA sequence: TGCAGCGTTGAAGTGGGACAGCGAGAGACCCAGTACTTC. This gives the protein CSVEVGQRETQYF. V and J are TRBV29-1 and TRBJ2-5, with TRBD1 identical over 7 bases. CDR1 is SQVTM, CDR2 ANQGSEA, per germline. Trimming removed 1 base from V and 4 bases from J; junction bases left unmatched: 3. This CDR3 has 13 residues.

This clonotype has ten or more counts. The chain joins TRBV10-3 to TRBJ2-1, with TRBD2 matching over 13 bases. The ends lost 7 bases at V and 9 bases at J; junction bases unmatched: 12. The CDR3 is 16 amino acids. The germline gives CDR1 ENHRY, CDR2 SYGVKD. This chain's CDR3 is CAITEPTGTSGTEQFF. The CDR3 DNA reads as TGTGCCATCACCGAACCCACCGGGACTAGCGGGACTGAGCAGTTCTTC.

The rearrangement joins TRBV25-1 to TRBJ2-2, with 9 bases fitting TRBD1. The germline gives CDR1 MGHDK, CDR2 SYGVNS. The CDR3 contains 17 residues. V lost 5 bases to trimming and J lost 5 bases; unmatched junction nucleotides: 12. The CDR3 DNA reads TGTGCCAGCAGTCACAGGACAGGGGATTTTAGAACCGGGGAGCTGTTTTTT. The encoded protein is CASSHRTGDFRTGELFF.

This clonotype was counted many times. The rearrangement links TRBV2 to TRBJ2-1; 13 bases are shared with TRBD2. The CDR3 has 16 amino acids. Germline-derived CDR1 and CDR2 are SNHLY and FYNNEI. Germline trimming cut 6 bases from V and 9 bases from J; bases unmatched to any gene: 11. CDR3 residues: CASSPQGLAGTAEQFF. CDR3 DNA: TGTGCCAGCAGCCCCCAGGGACTAGCGGGAACCGCTGAGCAGTTCTTC.

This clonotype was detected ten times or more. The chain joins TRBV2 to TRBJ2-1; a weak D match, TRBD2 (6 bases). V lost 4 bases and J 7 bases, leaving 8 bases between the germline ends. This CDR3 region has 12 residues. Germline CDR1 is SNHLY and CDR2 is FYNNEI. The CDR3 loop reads CASSVRGNEQFF. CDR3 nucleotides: TGTGCCAGCAGTGTACGGGGGAATGAGCAGTTCTTC.

The CDR3 DNA reads as TGTGCCAGCACCTCGGGTACGGGGGGACAGCCCCAGCATTTT. It yields the protein CASTSGTGGQPQHF. V gene TRBV2 combines with J gene TRBJ1-5, with D possibly TRBD1 on 5 matching bases. Trimming stripped 7 bases from V and 7 bases from J, with 17 bases between. The CDR3 loop spans 14 amino acids. Germline V gene lookup returns CDR1 SNHLY and CDR2 FYNNEI.

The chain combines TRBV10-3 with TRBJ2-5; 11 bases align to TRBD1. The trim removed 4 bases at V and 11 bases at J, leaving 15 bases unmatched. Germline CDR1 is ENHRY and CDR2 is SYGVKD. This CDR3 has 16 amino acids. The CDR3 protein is CAISGTGTGGSGEQYF. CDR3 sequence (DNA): TGTGCCATCAGTGGAACCGGGACAGGGGGTTCGGGTGAGCAGTACTTC.

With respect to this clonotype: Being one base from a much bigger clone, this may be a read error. The CDR3 nucleotides read TGCAGTGCTAGGGAAGCCCGTCGGAGCGGGCGCAAACCGAGCTCCTACAATGAGCAGTACTTC. It encodes CSAREARRSGRKPSSYNEQYF. The chain carries TRBV20-1 and TRBJ2-1, with D perhaps TRBD2 (6 bases). The J call may be wrong; the DNA end is better matched by TRBJ2-7. The germline V gene has CDR1 DFQATT and CDR2 SNEGSKA (reference sequence). This CDR3 contains 21 residues.

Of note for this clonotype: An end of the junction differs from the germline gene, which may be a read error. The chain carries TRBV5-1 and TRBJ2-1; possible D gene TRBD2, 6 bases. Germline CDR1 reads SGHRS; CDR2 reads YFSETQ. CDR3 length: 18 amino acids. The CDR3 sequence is CAGSLSKPGTPRSNEQFF. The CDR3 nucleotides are TGCGCCGGCAGCTTGTCTAAACCCGGGACTCCCAGATCCAATGAGCAGTTCTTC.

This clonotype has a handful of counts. This CDR3 is CASSVEGSNTGELFF. CDR3 sequence (DNA): TGTGCCAGCAGCGTAGAGGGGTCGAACACCGGGGAGCTGTTTTTT. The rearrangement links TRBV9 to TRBJ2-2; D may be TRBD1 (5 bases). Per the germline V gene, CDR1 is SGDLS and CDR2 is YYNGEE. The CDR3 loop spans 15 amino acids. Trimming took off 0 bases at V and 0 bases at J, with 6 bases between the two ends.

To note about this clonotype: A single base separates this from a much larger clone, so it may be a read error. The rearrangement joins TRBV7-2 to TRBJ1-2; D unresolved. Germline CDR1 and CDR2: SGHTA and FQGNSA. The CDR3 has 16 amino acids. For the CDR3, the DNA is TGTGCCGGCAGCTTAGCGACGGCAGGCGCTGGCTATGGCTACACCTTC. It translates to CAGSLATAGAGYGYTF.

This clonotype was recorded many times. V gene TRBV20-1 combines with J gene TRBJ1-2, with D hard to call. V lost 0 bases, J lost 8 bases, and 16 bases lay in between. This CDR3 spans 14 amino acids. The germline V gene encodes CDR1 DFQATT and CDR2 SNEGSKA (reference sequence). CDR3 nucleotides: TGCAGTGCTAGAGAGATGGGCGGGGAGGAGGGCTACACCTTC. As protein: CSAREMGGEEGYTF.

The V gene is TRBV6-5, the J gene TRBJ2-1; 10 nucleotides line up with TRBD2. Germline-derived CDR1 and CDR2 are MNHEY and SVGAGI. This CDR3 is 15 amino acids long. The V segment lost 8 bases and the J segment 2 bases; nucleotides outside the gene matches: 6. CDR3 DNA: TGTGCCAGCCACCCCCTAGCGGGAGCCTACAATGAGCAGTTCTTC. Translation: CASHPLAGAYNEQFF.

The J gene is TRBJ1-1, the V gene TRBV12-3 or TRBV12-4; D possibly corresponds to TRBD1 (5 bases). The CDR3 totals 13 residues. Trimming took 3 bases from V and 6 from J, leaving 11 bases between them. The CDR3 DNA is TGTGCCAGCAGTTTTGAACGGGGGGCTGAAGCTTTCTTT. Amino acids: CASSFERGAEAFF.

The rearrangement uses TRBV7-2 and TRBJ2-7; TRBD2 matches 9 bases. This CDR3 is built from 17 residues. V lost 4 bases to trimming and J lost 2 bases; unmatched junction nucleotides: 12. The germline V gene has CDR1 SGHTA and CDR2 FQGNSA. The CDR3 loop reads CASSSRLPASGTYEQYF. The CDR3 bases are TGTGCCAGCAGCTCCCGCTTGCCTGCTAGCGGGACCTACGAGCAGTACTTC.

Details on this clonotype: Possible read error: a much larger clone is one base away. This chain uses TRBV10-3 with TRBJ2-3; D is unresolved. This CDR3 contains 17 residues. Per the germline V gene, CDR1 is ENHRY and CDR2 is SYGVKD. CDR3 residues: CAIGDVVGFTSTDTQYF. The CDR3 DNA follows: TGTGCCATCGGTGACGTGGTGGGGTTCACTAGCACAGATACGCAGTATTTT.

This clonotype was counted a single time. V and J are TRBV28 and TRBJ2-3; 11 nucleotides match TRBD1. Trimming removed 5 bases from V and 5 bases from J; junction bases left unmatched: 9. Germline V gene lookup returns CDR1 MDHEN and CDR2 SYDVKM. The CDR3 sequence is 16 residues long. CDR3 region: CASSPRTGGIQDTQYF. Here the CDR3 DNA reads TGTGCCAGCAGTCCGAGGACAGGGGGCATACAAGATACGCAGTATTTT.

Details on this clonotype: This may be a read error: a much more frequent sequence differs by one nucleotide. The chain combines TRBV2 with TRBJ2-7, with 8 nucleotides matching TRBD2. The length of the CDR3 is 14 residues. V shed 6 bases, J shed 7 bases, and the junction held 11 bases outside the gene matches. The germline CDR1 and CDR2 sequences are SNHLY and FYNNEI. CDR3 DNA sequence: TGTGCCAGCAGCCCGGGACTAGATGACAATGAGCAGTACTTC. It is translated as CASSPGLDDNEQYF. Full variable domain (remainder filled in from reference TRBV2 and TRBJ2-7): EPEVTQTPSHQVTQMGQEVILRCVPISNHLYFYWYRQILGQKVEFLVSFYNNEISEKSEIFDDQFSVERPDGSNFTLKIRSTKLEDSAMYFCASSPGLDDNEQYFGPGTRLTVT.

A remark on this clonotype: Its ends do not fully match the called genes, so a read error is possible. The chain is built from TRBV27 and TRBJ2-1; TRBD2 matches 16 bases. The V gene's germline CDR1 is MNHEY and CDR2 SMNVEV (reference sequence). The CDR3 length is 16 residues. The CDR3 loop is CASSSGLAGGVNERFF. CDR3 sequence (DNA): TGTGCCAGCAGTTCGGGACTAGCGGGAGGGGTCAATGAGCGGTTCTTC.

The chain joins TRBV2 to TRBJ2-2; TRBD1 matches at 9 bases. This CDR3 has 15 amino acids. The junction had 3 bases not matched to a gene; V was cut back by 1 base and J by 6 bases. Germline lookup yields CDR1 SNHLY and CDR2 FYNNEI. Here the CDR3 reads CASSEGTGEAGELFF. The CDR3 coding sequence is TGTGCCAGCAGTGAAGGGACAGGGGAGGCCGGGGAGCTGTTTTTT.

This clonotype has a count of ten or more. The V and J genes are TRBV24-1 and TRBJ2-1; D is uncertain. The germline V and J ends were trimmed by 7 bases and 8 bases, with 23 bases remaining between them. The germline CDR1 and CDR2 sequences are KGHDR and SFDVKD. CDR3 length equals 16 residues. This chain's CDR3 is CATSSTRGSVPYEQFF. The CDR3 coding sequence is TGTGCCACCAGCTCGACCCGAGGATCCGTCCCATATGAGCAGTTCTTC.

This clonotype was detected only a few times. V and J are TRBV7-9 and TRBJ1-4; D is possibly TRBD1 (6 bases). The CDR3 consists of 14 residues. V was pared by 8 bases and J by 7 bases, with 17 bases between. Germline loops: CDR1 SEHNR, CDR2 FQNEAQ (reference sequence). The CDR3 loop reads CASVPPGATEKLFF. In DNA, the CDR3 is TGTGCCAGCGTCCCCCCAGGGGCTACTGAAAAACTGTTTTTT.

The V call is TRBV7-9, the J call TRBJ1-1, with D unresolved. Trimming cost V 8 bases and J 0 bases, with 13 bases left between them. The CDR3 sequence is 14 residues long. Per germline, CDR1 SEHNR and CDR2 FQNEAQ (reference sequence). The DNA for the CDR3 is TGTGCCAGCGGAACGGACGCCTTGAACACTGAAGCTTTCTTT. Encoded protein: CASGTDALNTEAFF. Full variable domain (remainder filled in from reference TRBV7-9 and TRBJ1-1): DTGVSQNPRHKITKRGQNVTFRCDPISEHNRLYWYRQTLGQGPEFLTYFQNEAQLEKSRLLSDRFSAERPKGSFSTLEIQRTEQGDSAMYLCASGTDALNTEAFFGQGTRLTVV.

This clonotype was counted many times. The CDR3 coding sequence is TGCAGTGCCAAAAACTCCCTAGTTCCCGAGCAGTACTTC. This codes for CSAKNSLVPEQYF. The genes are TRBV20-1 and TRBJ2-7, with no clear D. The CDR3 length is 13 residues. Trimming removed 6 bases from V and 6 bases from J, with 18 bases in between. CDR1 is DFQATT and CDR2 is SNEGSKA in the germline V gene (reference sequence).

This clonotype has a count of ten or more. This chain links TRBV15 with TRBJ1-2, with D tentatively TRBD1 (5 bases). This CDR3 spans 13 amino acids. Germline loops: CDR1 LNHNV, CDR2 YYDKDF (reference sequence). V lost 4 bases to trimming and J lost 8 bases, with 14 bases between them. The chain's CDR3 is CATSTRYEGGYTF. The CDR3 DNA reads TGTGCCACCAGCACCCGATATGAGGGGGGCTACACCTTC.